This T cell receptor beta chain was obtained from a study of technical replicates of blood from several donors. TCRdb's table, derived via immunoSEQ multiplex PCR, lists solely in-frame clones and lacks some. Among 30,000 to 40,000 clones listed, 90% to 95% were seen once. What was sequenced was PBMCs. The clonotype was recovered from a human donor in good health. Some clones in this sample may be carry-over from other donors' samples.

As DNA, the CDR3 is TGTGCCAGCAGCTTATTTGGGCTATCACAGGGGTACGAGCAGTACTTC. Translated, it gives CASSLFGLSQGYEQYF. V gene TRBV7-2 combines with J gene TRBJ2-7, with 7 bases lining up with TRBD1. The CDR3 is made up of 16 amino acids. CDR1 SGHTA and CDR2 FQGNSA come from the germline V gene. The ends lost 2 bases at V and 4 bases at J; junction bases unmatched: 11. The full variable domain, in which reference TRBV7-2 and TRBJ2-7 provide the parts outside the CDR3, is GAGVSQSPSNKVTEKGKDVELRCDPISGHTALYWYRQSLGQGLEFLIYFQGNSAPDKSGLPSDRFSAERTGGSVSTLTIQRTQQEDSAVYLCASSLFGLSQGYEQYFGPGTRLTVT.